These T cell receptor beta chains were read from a single sample in a study of T cells in tuberculosis. The repertoire was sequenced with immunoSEQ multiplex PCR; TCRdb's copy has only in-frame clones and lacks some. The table has about 7,700 clones, more than 85% seen once. Sequenced material: PBMCs. The receptors stem from an adult with tuberculosis. The CDR3 runs from the conserved cysteine through the conserved F or W. Each record gives: CDR3 protein, CDR3 DNA, J gene, V gene, clone size, D gene. The D gene is left open where the match is weak. Clone size is not always given. Where it is, it says once, few, many or a class for expanded clones.

CASSHRDRGLDTEAFF TGTGCCAGCTCACACCGGGACAGGGGGCTCGACACTGAAGCTTTCTTT TRBJ1-1 TRBV18 . TRBD1
CASSRDRATYEQYF TGCGCCAGCAGCCGGGACAGGGCAACCTACGAGCAGTACTTC TRBJ2-7 TRBV5-1 . TRBD1
CASSVTGYARNEQFF TGTGCCAGCAGCGTGACAGGGTACGCGCGCAATGAGCAGTTCTTC TRBJ2-1 TRBV9 few TRBD1
CASSPTTGGAAEQYF TGTGCCAGCAGCCCCACAACAGGGGGCGCGGCCGAGCAGTACTTC TRBJ2-7 TRBV11-2 . TRBD1
CASSYFQEQYF TGTGCCAGCAGTTATTTTCAAGAGCAGTACTTC TRBJ2-7 TRBV6-5 . .
CASRRGAGWGEQFF TGTGCCAGCAGACGGGGGGCTGGTTGGGGTGAGCAGTTCTTC TRBJ2-1 TRBV6-5 . .
CASTIQGGVEEKLFF TGTGCCAGCACCATACAAGGGGGCGTTGAGGAAAAACTGTTTTTT TRBJ1-4 TRBV5-5 once TRBD1
CASSAVVAGAGETQYF TGTGCCAGCAGTGCCGTTGTCGCGGGGGCGGGAGAGACCCAGTACTTC TRBJ2-5 TRBV6-1 . .
CAIRGYRGAMGYGYTF TGTGCCATCAGGGGGTACAGGGGGGCTATGGGTTATGGCTACACCTTC TRBJ1-2 TRBV10-3 . TRBD1
CASSEWQGYTEAFF TGTGCCAGCAGTGAGTGGCAGGGATACACTGAAGCTTTCTTT TRBJ1-1 TRBV2 once .
CATSVRPGQNYGYTF TGTGCCACCAGCGTCAGACCCGGACAGAACTATGGCTACACCTTC TRBJ1-2 TRBV15 . .
CASSWDRGYEQYF TGCGCCAGCAGCTGGGACAGGGGCTACGAGCAGTACTTC TRBJ2-7 TRBV5-1 . TRBD1
CASTEQGVGNQPQHF TGTGCCAGCACCGAACAGGGGGTCGGCAATCAGCCCCAGCATTTT TRBJ1-5 TRBV6-6 . TRBD1
CASSLGRELTDTQYF TGTGCCAGCAGCTTGGGGCGGGAGTTGACAGATACGCAGTATTTT TRBJ2-3 TRBV5-4 once TRBD2
CASSGDRGMDTEAFF TGTGCCAGCAGTGGGGACAGGGGAATGGACACTGAAGCTTTCTTT TRBJ1-1 TRBV6-5 few TRBD1
CASSLGLMAYEQYF TGCGCCAGCAGCTTGGGGCTCATGGCCTACGAGCAGTACTTC TRBJ2-7 TRBV5-1 . .
CASSLARSSYEQYF TGCGCCAGCAGCTTGGCAAGGAGCTCCTACGAGCAGTACTTC TRBJ2-7 TRBV5-1 . .
CASSLLGSDGELFF TGCGCCAGCAGCTTGTTAGGTAGCGACGGGGAGCTGTTTTTT TRBJ2-2 TRBV5-1 . .
CASRPDFMNTEAFF TGCGCCAGCAGGCCGGACTTTATGAACACTGAAGCTTTCTTT TRBJ1-1 TRBV5-1 . .
CASSSVDRGRGYGYTF TGTGCCAGCAGTTCCGTCGACAGGGGGCGGGGCTATGGCTACACCTTC TRBJ1-2 TRBV6-6 . TRBD1
CASSPLGAGVGTDTQYF TGCGCCAGCAGCCCCCTAGGGGCGGGGGTTGGCACAGATACGCAGTATTTT TRBJ2-3 TRBV5-1 . TRBD2
CASSLRDSRYNEQFF TGTGCCAGCAGCTTAAGGGACTCGAGGTACAATGAGCAGTTCTTC TRBJ2-1 TRBV7-3 once .
CASSAGYNEQFF TGTGCCAGCAGCGCCGGCTACAATGAGCAGTTCTTC TRBJ2-1 TRBV9 . .
CASSLGGPGDQPQHF TGTGCCAGCAGTTTGGGAGGGCCCGGGGATCAGCCCCAGCATTTT TRBJ1-5 TRBV27 . .
CASSLSNAGGRNEQFF TGTGCCAGCAGTTTATCGAACGCGGGAGGGCGGAATGAGCAGTTCTTC TRBJ2-1 TRBV27 . TRBD2
CASRPRLAGGGGTDTQYF TGTGCCAGCAGACCTAGACTAGCGGGAGGGGGGGGCACAGATACGCAGTATTTT TRBJ2-3 TRBV7-9 once TRBD2
CASSRGAYTGNTIYF TGTGCCAGCAGCCGGGGGGCATATACTGGAAACACCATATATTTT TRBJ1-3 TRBV7-2 . .
CASIKRLADNTGELFF TGCGCCAGCATAAAGAGGCTAGCCGATAACACCGGGGAGCTGTTTTTT TRBJ2-2 TRBV10-2 . .
CASSSPGQGAGELFF TGTGCCAGCAGCTCACCGGGACAGGGGGCCGGGGAGCTGTTTTTT TRBJ2-2 TRBV7-6 . TRBD1
CAAHRLAGNNEQFF TGTGCCGCCCATCGGCTAGCGGGTAACAATGAGCAGTTCTTC TRBJ2-1 TRBV6-5 . TRBD2
CASSPSGVSYNEQFF TGTGCCAGCAGCCCCAGCGGGGTATCCTACAATGAGCAGTTCTTC TRBJ2-1 TRBV6-5 . TRBD2
CASSNPGVSSYNEQFF TGTGCCAGCAGCAACCCGGGAGTCAGCTCCTACAATGAGCAGTTCTTC TRBJ2-1 TRBV13 . .
CASSATQDTQYF TGTGCCAGCAGTGCTACCCAAGATACGCAGTATTTT TRBJ2-3 TRBV27 . .
CASSQGTQNTDTQYF TGCGCCAGCAGCCAAGGTACGCAGAACACAGATACGCAGTATTTT TRBJ2-3 TRBV4-1 . .
CASSYSGTGDYGYTF TGTGCCAGCAGTTACTCCGGGACAGGAGACTATGGCTACACCTTC TRBJ1-2 TRBV6-6 . TRBD1
CASSARGRTEAFF TGTGCCAGCAGCGCAAGGGGTAGGACTGAAGCTTTCTTT TRBJ1-1 TRBV9 . .
CASSANNSPLHF TGTGCCAGCAGCGCTAATAATTCACCCCTCCACTTT TRBJ1-6 TRBV11-2 . .
CASSLEGGTGTDTQYF TGTGCCAGCAGCTTAGAAGGAGGCACCGGCACAGATACGCAGTATTTT TRBJ2-3 TRBV11-2 . .
CASSFGTENYGYTF TGTGCCAGCAGCTTCGGGACAGAAAACTATGGCTACACCTTC TRBJ1-2 TRBV5-6 . TRBD1
CASSSTGGGNQPQHF TGTGCCAGCAGCTCGACAGGGGGAGGCAATCAGCCCCAGCATTTT TRBJ1-5 TRBV7-6 . TRBD1
CATRGTGKIHEQYF TGTGCCACAAGGGGGACAGGGAAGATCCACGAGCAGTACTTC TRBJ2-7 TRBV10-3 . TRBD1
CASSLVLGGETQYF TGTGCCAGCAGCTTAGTGTTAGGGGGAGAGACCCAGTACTTC TRBJ2-5 TRBV7-7 . .
CASSVDRLNQETQYF TGTGCCAGCAGTGTGGACAGGCTGAACCAAGAGACCCAGTACTTC TRBJ2-5 TRBV2 . TRBD1
CASRFSGAYTEAFF TGTGCCAGCAGGTTCTCAGGGGCTTACACTGAAGCTTTCTTT TRBJ1-1 TRBV6-1 . .
CASSLDRINEQFF TGTGCCAGCAGCTTGGACAGGATTAATGAGCAGTTCTTC TRBJ2-1 TRBV5-4 few .
CASSPVRGSNYGYTF TGTGCCAGCAGCCCTGTTAGGGGGTCCAACTATGGCTACACCTTC TRBJ1-2 TRBV6-5 . .
CAWTQGQGRSDTQYF TGTGCCTGGACCCAAGGACAGGGCCGGTCAGATACGCAGTATTTT TRBJ2-3 TRBV30 . TRBD1
CASTNPEDREAEAFF TGTGCCAGCACGAACCCGGAGGACAGGGAGGCTGAAGCTTTCTTT TRBJ1-1 TRBV27 . TRBD1
CAISEGPGNSPLHF TGTGCCATCAGTGAAGGGCCAGGGAACTCACCCCTCCACTTT TRBJ1-6 TRBV10-3 . .